This T cell receptor beta chain was recorded in a study of blood T cell repertoires in COVID-19. Study information: Specimens from acute and convalescent COVID-19 originated in the United States, Italy and Spain. PBMCs, B-cell-depleted T cells, or T cells provided the cDNA or gDNA that made up the material.

The Seattle patients joined while their infection was active and were tracked longitudinally afterward. Authors' methods: Amplified reference gene primers provided the basis for estimating nucleated cell counts. The method was immunoSEQ multiplex PCR; TCRdb's version includes in-frame clones alone and lacks a portion of them. V and J calls and clone size are as listed in that table; D and trimming were resolved from the DNA. This sample carries 85,000 to 100,000 clones, around 88% of them seen once, and the ten largest clones take around 2%. Germline CDR1 SEHNR, CDR2 FQNEAQ (reference sequence). The CDR3 runs to 14 residues.

The TCR was taken from a man aged 45-65 years with COVID-19, enrolled during active disease. The V gene is TRBV7-9, the J gene TRBJ2-5; tentatively, D is TRBD1 (5 bases). The DNA end is a closer match to TRBJ2-7, so the J assignment may be wrong. The specimen sequenced was peripheral blood. CDR3 nucleotides: TGTGCCAGCAGCTTAGGGGGCGCAGCCTACGAGCAGTACTTC. Its translation: CASSLGGAAYEQYF.